Below are 26 T cell receptor beta chains sequenced from a single sample in a study of blood T cell repertoires in COVID-19. Only in-frame clones appear in the TCRdb table, and some are missing; sequencing was by immunoSEQ multiplex PCR. The sample lists about 59,000 clones, roughly 85% occurring once. The sequenced material came from peripheral blood. These receptors originate from a man aged 55-75 years with acute or convalescent COVID-19.

The gene calls are TRBV19 and TRBJ2-1; 8 bases match TRBD1. CDR3 length: 15 amino acids. With 7 bases clipped from V and 4 bases from J, the junction kept 9 bases outside the gene matches. Germline V gene lookup returns CDR1 LNHDA and CDR2 SQIVND (reference sequence). The CDR3 protein is CASTPDRGPYNEQFF. CDR3 coding DNA: TGTGCCAGTACCCCCGACAGGGGACCTTACAATGAGCAGTTCTTC. The full variable domain, its missing parts supplied by reference TRBV19 and TRBJ2-1, is DGGITQSPKYLFRKEGQNVTLSCEQNLNHDAMYWYRQDPGQGLRLIYYSQIVNDFQKGDIAEGYSVSREKKESFPLTVTSAQKNPTAFYLCASTPDRGPYNEQFFGPGTRLTVL.

The chain combines TRBV2 with TRBJ2-1; TRBD2 matches at 14 bases. The CDR3 extends over 14 amino acids. V dropped 6 bases and J dropped 7; count of bases not matched to a gene: 2. Germline CDR1 reads SNHLY; CDR2 reads FYNNEI. In nucleotides, the CDR3 is TGTGCCAGCAGGGGACTAGCGGGAGTAAATGAGCAGTTCTTC. Protein sequence: CASRGLAGVNEQFF.

The genes are TRBV7-2 and TRBJ1-2, with unresolved D. Germline CDR1 reads SGHTA; CDR2 reads FQGNSA. V gave up 0 bases and J gave up 8 bases, with 13 bases separating them. There are 14 residues in the CDR3. Written as DNA, the CDR3 is TGTGCCAGCAGCTTAGCGCTGGGCATCCCGGGCTACACCTTC. It specifies CASSLALGIPGYTF.

The genes are TRBV7-2 and TRBJ2-2, with a possible D match to TRBD2 (5 bases). Germline V gene sequence: CDR1 SGHTA, CDR2 FQGNSA. V lost 3 bases, J lost 1 base, and 9 bases lay in between. The CDR3 extends over 15 amino acids. CDR3 sequence: CASSLRGRNTGELFF. The CDR3 DNA sequence: TGTGCCAGCAGCTTGAGAGGGAGGAACACCGGGGAGCTGTTTTTT.

Worth noting for this clone: The junction departs from the called germline gene at one end, perhaps through a read error. The chain recombines TRBV29-1 with TRBJ2-3, with D tentatively TRBD2 (6 bases). This CDR3 spans 15 amino acids. CDR1 and CDR2 from the germline V gene are SQVTM and ANQGSEA. For the CDR3, the DNA is TGCAGCCTTCACTTAGGGCGGGACTTCACATATACGCAGTATTTT. This encodes CSLHLGRDFTYTQYF.

The chain joins TRBV5-1 to TRBJ1-2; D is uncertain. The CDR3 is 14 amino acids. Germline loops: CDR1 SGHRS, CDR2 YFSETQ. Trimming removed 2 bases from V and 3 bases from J, with 11 bases in between. In DNA, the CDR3 is TGCGCCAGCAGCTTCGGAGGTGGGGACTATGGCTACACCTTC. It codes for CASSFGGGDYGYTF.

The chain's CDR3 is CASSQAAYISMNTEAFF. The CDR3 DNA is TGTGCCAGCAGCCAGGCAGCCTACATTAGCATGAACACTGAAGCTTTCTTT. This chain joins TRBV3-1 (or the pseudogene TRBV3-2) and TRBJ1-1, with D unclear. Trimming removed 3 bases from V and 0 bases from J, with 17 bases in between. CDR3 length: 17 amino acids. Germline V gives CDR1 LGHDT, CDR2 YNNKEL (reference sequence).

The V gene is TRBV5-1, the J gene TRBJ2-1; the match to TRBD2 covers 8 bases. Germline assignment: CDR1 SGHRS and CDR2 YFSETQ. The CDR3 covers 15 residues. V shed 6 bases, J shed 7 bases, and the junction held 12 bases outside the gene matches. The CDR3 nucleotides are TGCGCCAGCATGGCGTACAGCGGGAGTAGGAATGAGCAGTTCTTC. It codes for CASMAYSGSRNEQFF.

This CDR3 reads CASSALRGLAEAFF. CDR3 bases: TGTGCCAGCAGCGCCCTGAGGGGGCTCGCTGAAGCTTTCTTT. The chain links TRBV9 to TRBJ1-1; 7 nucleotides align to TRBD1. This CDR3 has 14 residues. Germline V lookup: CDR1 SGDLS, CDR2 YYNGEE. The V segment lost 3 bases and the J segment 6 bases; nucleotides outside the gene matches: 8. The variable domain in full, completed from reference TRBV9 and TRBJ1-1, reads DSGVTQTPKHLITATGQRVTLRCSPRSGDLSVYWYQQSLDQGLQFLIQYYNGEERAKGNILERFSAQQFPDLHSELNLSSLELGDSALYFCASSALRGLAEAFFGQGTRLTVV.

The chain uses TRBV5-1 and TRBJ1-1; D may be TRBD1 (6 bases). The CDR3 extends over 12 amino acids. The ends were cut back, 0 bases at V and 6 bases at J, with 6 bases in the middle. Per the germline V gene, CDR1 is SGHRS and CDR2 is YFSETQ. The CDR3 DNA is TGCGCCAGCAGCTTGGGACAGGCTGAAGCTTTCTTT. Translated, it gives CASSLGQAEAFF.

CDR3: CASNPRDRGNEKLFF. The CDR3 DNA reads as TGTGCCAGCAATCCCCGGGACAGGGGAAATGAAAAACTGTTTTTT. The V call is TRBV5-8, the J call TRBJ1-4, with TRBD1 matching 10 bases. V dropped 6 bases and J dropped 5; count of bases not matched to a gene: 7. Looked up from germline, CDR1 is SGHTS and CDR2 is YDEGEE. The CDR3 sequence is 15 residues long. Complete variable domain (other parts from reference TRBV5-8 and TRBJ1-4): EAGVTQSPTHLIKTRGQQATLRCSPISGHTSVYWYQQALGLGLQFLLWYDEGEERNRGNFPPRFSGRQFPNYSSELNVNALELEDSALYLCASNPRDRGNEKLFFGSGTQLSVL.

This CDR3 reads CASRQGGGGGNTIYF. CDR3 DNA: TGTGCCAGCAGACAAGGCGGGGGCGGTGGAAACACCATATATTTT. The V and J genes are TRBV28 and TRBJ1-3, with D maybe TRBD1 (6 bases). The V end was cut by 6 bases, the J end by 3 bases, with 15 bases between. Germline CDR1 reads MDHEN; CDR2 reads SYDVKM. The CDR3 totals 15 residues.

The J gene is TRBJ1-3, the V gene TRBV7-2; D remains unclear. This CDR3 has 16 residues. The germline gives CDR1 SGHTA, CDR2 FQGNSA. Trimming stripped 0 bases from V and 2 bases from J, with 11 bases between. The CDR3 region is CASSLAQARAGNTIYF. CDR3 coding DNA: TGTGCCAGCAGCTTAGCCCAGGCGCGGGCTGGAAACACCATATATTTT.

V and J are TRBV6-5 and TRBJ1-2; 7 bases map to TRBD1. This CDR3 spans 13 amino acids. J lost 4 bases, V lost 5 bases, and 4 bases had no gene match. Per germline, CDR1 MNHEY and CDR2 SVGAGI. CDR3 sequence: CASSRGLGYGYTF. In DNA, the CDR3 is TGTGCCAGCAGTAGGGGGCTCGGCTATGGCTACACCTTC.

As for this clone: The junction shows a germline mismatch at one end, possibly a read error. The chain uses TRBV2 and TRBJ1-2; D gene unclear. Germline V gene data show CDR1 as SNHLY and CDR2 as FYNNEI. CDR3 length equals 11 residues. The CDR3 DNA reads TGTGCCAGCAGCGCTACGGTCGATGGAGTATTC. Translation: CASSATVDGVF.

This sequence joins TRBV10-2 and TRBJ1-1; 7 positions agree with TRBD1. The V segment lost 5 bases and the J segment 7 bases; nucleotides outside the gene matches: 1. The germline CDR1 and CDR2 sequences are WSHSY and SAAADI. The CDR3 runs 11 residues. CDR3 residues: CASSRQGEAFF. In DNA, the CDR3 is TGCGCCAGCAGTCGACAGGGTGAAGCTTTCTTT.

The sample holds a few counts of this clone. The chain has TRBV5-6 and TRBJ1-1; no reliable D call. V lost 2 bases and J lost 1, with 3 bases in between. CDR3 length: 12 residues. Germline V gene sequence: CDR1 SGHDT, CDR2 YYEEEE. The DNA of the CDR3 is TGTGCCAGCAGCTTCGGGAACACTGAAGCTTTCTTT. It is translated as CASSFGNTEAFF.

In nucleotides, the CDR3 is TGCGCCAGCACCAAGGGGGTGAACACTGAAGCTTTCTTT. This sequence encodes CASTKGVNTEAFF. The J gene is TRBJ1-1, the V gene TRBV10-1; tentative D call: TRBD1 (6 bases). Trimming shortened V by 7 bases and J by 0 bases, and 9 bases separated the two germline ends. Germline assignment: CDR1 WNHNN and CDR2 SYGVQD (reference sequence). CDR3 length: 13 amino acids.

The chain joins TRBV5-5 to TRBJ2-2, with D perhaps TRBD1 (6 bases). The CDR3 totals 16 residues. The germline gives CDR1 SGHKS, CDR2 YYEKEE (reference sequence). V lost 6 bases and J 0 bases, leaving 15 bases between the germline ends. CDR3 sequence: CASTPRRGANTGELFF. CDR3 in DNA: TGTGCCAGCACTCCCCGCAGGGGCGCGAACACCGGGGAGCTGTTTTTT.

The chain is built from TRBV5-1 and TRBJ2-2; 10 bases line up with TRBD2. J gave up 2 bases and V 4 bases, and 8 bases lay outside the gene matches. Germline CDR1 and CDR2: SGHRS and YFSETQ. This CDR3 spans 17 amino acids. The CDR3 DNA reads TGCGCCAGCAGCGGTGGGACTAGCGCTCTAAACACCGGGGAGCTGTTTTTT. Residues: CASSGGTSALNTGELFF.

V usage is TRBV27 and J usage is TRBJ1-6, with D hard to call. The germline gives CDR1 MNHEY, CDR2 SMNVEV (reference sequence). The CDR3 is 14 residues long. Trimming left V 6 bases short and J 3 bases short, with 9 bases between. The CDR3 sequence is CASRERFYNSPLHF. The CDR3 bases are TGTGCCAGCAGGGAGCGGTTCTATAATTCACCCCTCCACTTT.

The J gene is TRBJ2-1, the V gene TRBV27; 13 nucleotides agree with TRBD2. The germline gives CDR1 MNHEY, CDR2 SMNVEV (reference sequence). V shed 5 bases and J 9 bases; nucleotides not matched to a gene: 7. CDR3 length equals 15 residues. CDR3 residues: CASSRGLAGAPEQFF. DNA for the CDR3: TGTGCCAGCAGTCGAGGACTAGCGGGAGCCCCTGAGCAGTTCTTC.

This chain uses TRBV9 with TRBJ2-1, with 7 positions matching TRBD2. After removal of 2 bases from V and 9 bases from J, the junction contained 2 bases not matched to a gene. The CDR3 is 12 amino acids. The germline V gene has CDR1 SGDLS and CDR2 YYNGEE. CDR3 region: CASSVGGSEQFF. CDR3 DNA sequence: TGTGCCAGCAGCGTCGGGGGGTCTGAGCAGTTCTTC.

The rearrangement links TRBV27 to TRBJ2-3, with D possibly being TRBD1 (5 bases). The CDR3 runs to 17 residues. The V gene's germline CDR1 is MNHEY and CDR2 SMNVEV (reference sequence). Trimming removed 1 base at V and 2 bases at J, with 16 bases between. Written as DNA, the CDR3 is TGTGCCAGCAGTTTATTCGGTGACAGTGGATCCACAGATACGCAGTATTTT. Its protein product is CASSLFGDSGSTDTQYF.

The chain employs TRBV5-5 and TRBJ1-5, with D unclear. This CDR3 comprises 15 residues. V dropped 0 bases and J dropped 3 bases, with 10 bases sitting between them. Looked up from germline, CDR1 is SGHKS and CDR2 is YYEKEE (reference sequence). The CDR3 loop is CASSLVGRYNQPQHF. DNA of the CDR3: TGTGCCAGCAGCTTGGTAGGGAGGTACAATCAGCCCCAGCATTTT.

The chain employs TRBV6-5 and TRBJ2-1; D gene unclear. The CDR3 has 13 residues. The germline CDR1 and CDR2 sequences are MNHEY and SVGAGI. Trimming removed 3 bases from V and 10 bases from J, with 13 bases in between. The CDR3 spells CASSYRSDGEQFF. The CDR3 DNA sequence: TGTGCCAGCAGTTATCGGTCCGACGGGGAGCAGTTCTTC.